One sample yielded the 3 T cell receptor beta chains listed below, sequenced in a study of cytomegalovirus exposure and HLA in healthy donors. With 60 Vbeta and 13 Jbeta primers, the PCR was carried out. Assay used: immunoSEQ multiplex PCR; TCRdb lists only in-frame clones, some missing. The data contain tens of thousands of clones, around 74% of them singletons. Sequencing was performed on PBMCs. The receptors stem from a woman aged 25 to 45 in good health and CMV-seropositive.

The chain links TRBV7-2 to TRBJ2-2; D possibly corresponds to TRBD1 (5 bases). CDR1 is SGHTA, CDR2 FQGNSA, per germline. The CDR3 runs 16 residues. V dropped 7 bases and J dropped 1 base, with 16 bases sitting between them. DNA of the CDR3: TGTGCCAGCACCGGACAAGTGACAGTGAACACCGGGGAGCTGTTTTTT. It specifies CASTGQVTVNTGELFF.

Here the CDR3 DNA reads TGTGCCAGCAGTTTAACACAGAACTCAGATACGCAGTATTTT. This sequence encodes CASSLTQNSDTQYF. The V and J genes are TRBV28 and TRBJ2-3; D gene unclear. Germline-derived CDR1 and CDR2 are MDHEN and SYDVKM. Trimming shortened V by 2 bases and J by 4 bases, and 10 bases separated the two germline ends. This CDR3 has 14 amino acids.

The table lists this clone with many counts. The V and J genes are TRBV27 and TRBJ1-3, with 7 bases aligning to TRBD1. V shed 5 bases and J 14 bases; nucleotides not matched to a gene: 15. This CDR3 is 14 amino acids long. The germline V gene has CDR1 MNHEY and CDR2 SMNVEV (reference sequence). The CDR3 is CASSPGTEVGGLYF. The CDR3 DNA sequence: TGTGCCAGCAGTCCAGGGACAGAGGTTGGGGGGTTATATTTT.